Each of the 10 T cell receptor beta chains below was sequenced from the same sample in a study of T cells in women clearing cervical HPV infection. Libraries were prepared by immunoSEQ multiplex PCR; TCRdb keeps only in-frame clonotypes and omits some of them. Across 25,000 to 30,000 clones, the top ten clones capture 11% of the sample. Specimen: blood buffy coat. The receptors originated from a woman aged 18-69 years with a cervical HPV16 infection that either progressed to CIN3+ or cleared (not recorded which).

Of note for this clone: The read terminates 3 residues ahead of where the CDR3 ends, so the germline J gene completes it. This chain joins TRBV19 and TRBJ2-1; the match to TRBD1 covers 11 bases. The CDR3 covers 16 residues. Trimming took 6 bases from V and 3 from J; bases not matched to a gene: 7. The germline V gene encodes CDR1 LNHDA and CDR2 SQIVND (reference sequence). The covered CDR3 bases are TGTGCCAGTAGCCGAGGTGGGACAGGGGGCTACAATGAG. It encodes CASSRGGTGGYNE. The full CDR3 reads CASSRGGTGGYNEQFF.

Remarks on this clone: The read halts 3 residues ahead of the CDR3 end, with the missing end drawn from the germline J gene. The chain links TRBV5-1 to TRBJ2-3, with D perhaps TRBD2 (5 bases). Trimming left V 0 bases short and J 2 bases short, with 13 bases between. This CDR3 contains 16 residues. The germline gives CDR1 SGHRS, CDR2 YFSETQ. The CDR3 here is CASSLAGDGVTDTQYF. Partial CDR3 DNA: TGCGCCAGCAGCTTGGCCGGTGACGGGGTCACAGATACG.

A remark on this clone: The junction does not match germline at one end; this may be a read error. With the read ending 3 residues before the CDR3 end, the germline J gene is used to fill in that end. The same CDR3 also results from other DNA sequences found in this sample. The gene calls are TRBV7-9 and TRBJ2-7; possibly TRBD2 for D (6 bases). Germline V gene sequence: CDR1 SEHNR, CDR2 FQNEAQ (reference sequence). The CDR3 has 13 residues. CDR3 DNA (partial): TGTTCCAGCAGTTCGGACTACGCATACGAG. It codes for CSSSSDYAYE. The full CDR3 protein reads CSSSSDYAYEQYF.

As for this clone: The CDR3 is cut off 3 residues early in the read; its end comes from the germline J gene. The chain combines TRBV9 with TRBJ2-2; TRBD1 matches at 8 bases. V dropped 0 bases and J dropped 4; count of bases not matched to a gene: 2. The CDR3 totals 15 residues. Germline V CDR1 and CDR2: SGDLS, YYNGEE. The DNA read from the CDR3 is TGTGCCAGCAGCGTAGGGGACAGGCCCACCGGGGAG. Its protein product is CASSVGDRPTGE. Given in full, the CDR3 is CASSVGDRPTGELFF.

Comments on this clone: The CDR3 end is not reached by the read, which stops 3 residues before it; the germline J gene fills it in. Other nucleotide sequences in the sample specify the same CDR3. The chain recombines TRBV2 with TRBJ1-5; D might be TRBD1 (6 bases). Germline V gene lookup returns CDR1 SNHLY and CDR2 FYNNEI. Trimming shortened V by 3 bases and J by 6 bases, and 15 bases separated the two germline ends. The CDR3 runs to 15 residues. This CDR3 reads CASSEARGGSQPQHF. The CDR3 DNA, read in part, is TGTGCCAGCAGTGAGGCGAGGGGGGGCAGTCAGCCC.

Comment on this clone: Coverage ceases 3 residues before the CDR3 finishes, and the germline J gene fills in the end. The rearrangement links TRBV10-3 to TRBJ1-5, with D maybe TRBD1 (5 bases). V lost 8 bases, J lost 3 bases, and 11 bases lay in between. This CDR3 is built from 13 residues. The germline V gene encodes CDR1 ENHRY and CDR2 SYGVKD. The CDR3 sequence is CAIQGGVNQPQHF. The sequenced CDR3 bases are TGTGCCATCCAGGGAGGTGTCAATCAGCCC.

This CDR3 is CASSLGDSGYGYTF. CDR3 DNA (partial): TGCGCCAGCAGCTTGGGGGACTCGGGCTATGGC. The chain combines TRBV5-1 with TRBJ1-2; tentatively, D is TRBD1 (5 bases). The read gets to within 3 residues of the CDR3 end, and the germline J gene fills in the rest. Germline V gives CDR1 SGHRS, CDR2 YFSETQ. Trimming removed 0 bases from V and 4 bases from J, with 10 bases in between. CDR3 length: 14 residues.

Turning to this clone: Sequencing ends 3 residues short of the CDR3 end; the germline J gene provides the rest. This sequence joins TRBV6-2 or TRBV6-3 and TRBJ2-3, with 8 bases identical to TRBD1. The V gene's germline CDR1 is MNHEY and CDR2 SVGEGT. The CDR3 totals 17 residues. Here the CDR3 reads CASSYRGQGTLQETQYF. Partial CDR3 DNA: TGTGCCAGCAGTTACCGCGGACAGGGAACCCTACAAGAGACG.

Details on this clone: The DNA ends 3 residues before the CDR3 does, and the rest of the CDR3 is filled in from the germline J gene. The J gene is TRBJ2-4, the V gene TRBV18; the D gene is possibly TRBD2 (5 bases). This CDR3 is built from 14 residues. Germline CDR1 is KGHSH and CDR2 is LQKENI. CDR3 sequence: CASSPPARADGQYF. The DNA read from the CDR3 is TGTGCCAGCTCACCGCCGGCTCGAGCGGATGGT.

Note on this clone: The read is 3 residues too short to cover the CDR3 end, so that end is filled in from the germline J gene. The V gene is TRBV2, the J gene TRBJ1-5; 9 bases are shared with TRBD1. CDR1 and CDR2 (germline): SNHLY, FYNNEI. After removal of 7 bases from V and 4 bases from J, the junction contained 11 bases not matched to a gene. The CDR3 contains 16 residues. CDR3 DNA (partial): TGTGCCAGCAATGAGCGTCCCGGGACAGGGAATCAGCCC. Encoded protein: CASNERPGTGNQP. The full CDR3 reads CASNERPGTGNQPQHF.